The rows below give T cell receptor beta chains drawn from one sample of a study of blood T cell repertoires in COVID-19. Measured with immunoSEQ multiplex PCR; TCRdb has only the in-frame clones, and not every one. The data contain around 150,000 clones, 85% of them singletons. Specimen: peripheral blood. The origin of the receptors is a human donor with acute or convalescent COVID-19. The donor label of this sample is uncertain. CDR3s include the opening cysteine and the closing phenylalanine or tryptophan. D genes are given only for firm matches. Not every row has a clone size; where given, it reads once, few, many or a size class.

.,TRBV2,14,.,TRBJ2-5,CASSDEGAGETQYF,TGTGCCAGCAGTGACGAGGGGGCGGGGGAGACCCAGTACTTC
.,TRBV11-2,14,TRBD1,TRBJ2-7,CASSPGQGPYEQYF,TGTGCCAGCAGCCCCGGACAGGGACCCTACGAGCAGTACTTC
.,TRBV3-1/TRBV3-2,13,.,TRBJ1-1,CASSQGGGSEAFF,TGTGCCAGCAGCCAAGGGGGGGGCTCTGAAGCTTTCTTT
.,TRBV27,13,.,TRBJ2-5,CASSYKRRETQYF,TGTGCCAGCAGCTACAAGCGGAGGGAGACCCAGTACTTC
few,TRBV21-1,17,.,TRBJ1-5,CASSKALPRGDNQPQHF,TGTGCCAGCAGCAAAGCGCTTCCCAGGGGGGACAATCAGCCCCAGCATTTT
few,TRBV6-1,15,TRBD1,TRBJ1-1,CASSDWQGARGEAFF,TGTGCCAGCAGTGATTGGCAGGGGGCGCGGGGTGAAGCTTTCTTT
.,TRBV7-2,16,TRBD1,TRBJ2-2,CASSLIQGAITGELFF,TGTGCCAGCAGCTTAATACAGGGGGCAATCACCGGGGAGCTGTTTTTT
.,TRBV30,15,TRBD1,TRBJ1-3,CAWSRDRASGNTIYF,TGTGCCTGGAGTCGGGACAGGGCGTCTGGAAACACCATATATTTT
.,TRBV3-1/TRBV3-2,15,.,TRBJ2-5,CASSQDTNPGETQYF,TGTGCCAGCAGCCAAGATACTAATCCGGGGGAGACCCAGTACTTC
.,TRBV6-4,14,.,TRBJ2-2,CASSASEYTGELFF,TGTGCCAGCAGTGCCAGCGAATACACCGGGGAGCTGTTTTTT
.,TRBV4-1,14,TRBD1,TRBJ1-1,CASSQDRGRTEAFF,TGCGCCAGCAGCCAGGACAGGGGAAGAACTGAAGCTTTCTTT
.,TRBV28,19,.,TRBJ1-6,CASSPTPTGWVSYNSPLHF,TGTGCCAGCAGTCCTACCCCCACAGGGTGGGTCTCCTATAATTCACCCCTCCACTTT
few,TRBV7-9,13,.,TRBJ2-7,CASGLSSIYEQYF,TGTGCCAGCGGTCTGTCTAGTATCTACGAGCAGTACTTC
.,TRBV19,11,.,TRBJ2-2,CASWGAGELFF,TGTGCCAGTTGGGGGGCCGGGGAGCTGTTTTTT
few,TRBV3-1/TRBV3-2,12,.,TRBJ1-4,CASSQAGEKLFF,TGTGCCAGCAGCCAAGCCGGGGAAAAACTGTTTTTT
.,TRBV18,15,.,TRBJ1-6,CASSRSGWSNSPLHF,TGTGCCAGCTCACGGTCAGGGTGGAGTAATTCACCCCTCCACTTT
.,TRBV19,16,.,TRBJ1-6,CASSNSQGRNNSPLHF,TGTGCCAGTAGTAATTCTCAGGGGAGAAATAATTCACCCCTCCACTTT
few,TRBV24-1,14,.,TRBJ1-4,CATSDAGLGEKLFF,TGTGCCACCAGTGACGCAGGCCTGGGTGAAAAACTGTTTTTT
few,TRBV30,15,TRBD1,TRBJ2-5,CACYRDRGRGETQYF,TGTGCCTGTTATCGGGACAGGGGAAGAGGGGAGACCCAGTACTTC
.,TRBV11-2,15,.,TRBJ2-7,CASSLDWQGSYEQYF,TGTGCCAGCAGCTTAGATTGGCAGGGCTCCTACGAGCAGTACTTC
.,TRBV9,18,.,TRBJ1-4,CASSAEGGDFRGNEKLFF,TGTGCCAGCAGCGCCGAAGGGGGGGACTTCAGGGGTAATGAAAAACTGTTTTTT
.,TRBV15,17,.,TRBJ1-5,CATSSPAIGARNQPQHF,TGTGCCACCAGCAGCCCCGCTATAGGGGCCCGGAATCAGCCCCAGCATTTT
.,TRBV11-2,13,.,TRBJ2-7,CASSHQGSYEQYF,TGTGCCAGCAGCCATCAGGGCTCCTACGAGCAGTACTTC
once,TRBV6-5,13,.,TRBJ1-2,CASSYDRTYGYTF,TGTGCCAGCAGTTACGACAGGACGTATGGCTACACCTTC
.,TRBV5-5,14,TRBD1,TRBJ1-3,CASSFGQAGNTIYF,TGTGCCAGCAGCTTCGGACAGGCCGGAAACACCATATATTTT
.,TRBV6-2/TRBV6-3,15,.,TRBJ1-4,CASSAGGREDEKLFF,TGTGCCAGCAGTGCCGGGGGGCGCGAGGATGAAAAACTGTTTTTT
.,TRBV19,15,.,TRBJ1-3,CASSQGWSSGNTIYF,TGTGCCAGTAGTCAGGGTTGGTCCTCTGGAAACACCATATATTTT
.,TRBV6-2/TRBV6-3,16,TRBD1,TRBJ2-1,CASTPMRTQGNNEQFF,TGTGCCAGCACCCCTATGAGAACACAGGGGAACAATGAGCAGTTCTTC
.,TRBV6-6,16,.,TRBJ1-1,CASSYPTDRMNTEAFF,TGTGCCAGCAGTTACCCGACCGACAGAATGAACACTGAAGCTTTCTTT
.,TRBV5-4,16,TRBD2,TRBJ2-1,CASSTGLAGGQDEQFF,TGTGCCAGCAGCACGGGACTAGCGGGGGGGCAGGATGAGCAGTTCTTC
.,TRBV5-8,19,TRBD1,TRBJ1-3,CASSFEYWTGRKTGNTIYF,TGTGCCAGCAGCTTCGAATATTGGACAGGGAGGAAGACTGGAAACACCATATATTTT
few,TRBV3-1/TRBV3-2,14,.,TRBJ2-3,CASSFRTDTDTQYF,TGTGCCAGCAGCTTCCGGACAGACACAGATACGCAGTATTTT
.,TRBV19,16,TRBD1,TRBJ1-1,CASSTLRTGENTEAFF,TGTGCCAGTAGTACGTTGCGGACAGGGGAGAACACTGAAGCTTTCTTT
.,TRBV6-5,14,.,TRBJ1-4,CASSYSGAGEKLFF,TGTGCCAGCAGTTACTCGGGGGCGGGCGAAAAACTGTTTTTT
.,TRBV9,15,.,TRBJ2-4,CASSVAGSFWDIQYF,TGTGCCAGCAGCGTAGCTGGGAGCTTTTGGGACATTCAGTACTTC
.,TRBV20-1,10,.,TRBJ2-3,CSAWNRREYF,TGCAGTGCCTGGAACAGGCGCGAGTATTTT
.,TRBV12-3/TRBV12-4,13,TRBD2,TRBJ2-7,CASTGTSGLGQYF,TGTGCCAGTACCGGGACTAGCGGTTTGGGACAGTACTTC
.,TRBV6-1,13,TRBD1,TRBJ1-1,CASSEFQGDAAFF,TGTGCCAGCAGTGAATTCCAGGGGGATGCAGCTTTCTTT
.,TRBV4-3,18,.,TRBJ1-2,CASSQVGSGTRANYGYTF,TGCGCCAGCAGCCAAGTTGGAAGTGGGACAAGAGCTAACTATGGCTACACCTTC
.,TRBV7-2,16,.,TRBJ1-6,CASSSRGRGRDSPLHF,TGTGCCAGCAGCTCTCGGGGCAGGGGTCGGGATTCACCCCTCCACTTT
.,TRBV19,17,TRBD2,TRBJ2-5,CASSPGLASMFQETQYF,TGTGCCAGTAGCCCGGGACTAGCGAGTATGTTTCAAGAGACCCAGTACTTC
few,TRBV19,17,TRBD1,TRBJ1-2,CASSSRTGGEIGYGYTF,TGTGCCAGTAGTTCCCGGACAGGGGGCGAGATAGGCTATGGCTACACCTTC
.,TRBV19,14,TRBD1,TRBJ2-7,CASRGIDRDNEQYF,TGTGCCAGCAGAGGGATAGACAGGGACAACGAGCAGTACTTC
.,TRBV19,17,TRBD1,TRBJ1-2,CASRPPGTGWSNYGYTF,TGTGCCAGTAGACCGCCCGGGACAGGGTGGTCTAACTATGGCTACACCTTC
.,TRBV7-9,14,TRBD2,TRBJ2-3,CASSRGGSRDTQYF,TGTGCCAGCAGCCGCGGGGGGTCCAGGGATACGCAGTATTTT
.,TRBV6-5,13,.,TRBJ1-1,CASGTGSNTEAFF,TGTGCCAGCGGAACAGGGTCGAACACTGAAGCTTTCTTT
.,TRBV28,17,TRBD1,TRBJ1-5,CASSPGQGALGEQPQHF,TGTGCCAGCAGCCCGGGACAGGGGGCCCTTGGTGAGCAGCCCCAGCATTTT